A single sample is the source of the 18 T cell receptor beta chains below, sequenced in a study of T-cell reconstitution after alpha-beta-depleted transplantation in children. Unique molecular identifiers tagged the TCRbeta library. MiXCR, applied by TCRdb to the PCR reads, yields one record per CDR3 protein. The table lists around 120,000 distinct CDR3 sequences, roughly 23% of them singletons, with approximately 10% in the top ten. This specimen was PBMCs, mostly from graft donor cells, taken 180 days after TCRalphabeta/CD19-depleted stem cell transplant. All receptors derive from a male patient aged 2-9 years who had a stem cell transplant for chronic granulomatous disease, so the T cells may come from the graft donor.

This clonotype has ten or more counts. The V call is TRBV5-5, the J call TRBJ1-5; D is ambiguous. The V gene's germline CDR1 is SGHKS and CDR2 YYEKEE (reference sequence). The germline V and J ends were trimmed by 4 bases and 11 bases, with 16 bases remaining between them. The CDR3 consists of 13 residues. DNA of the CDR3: TGTGCCAGCAGCCTAGATCAGCCCTCGACCCAGCATTTT. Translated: CASSLDQPSTQHF.

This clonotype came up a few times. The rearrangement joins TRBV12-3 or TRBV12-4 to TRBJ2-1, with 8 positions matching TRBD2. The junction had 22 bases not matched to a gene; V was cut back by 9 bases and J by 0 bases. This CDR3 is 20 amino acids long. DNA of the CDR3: TGTGCCAGTCTCCTCATGCGGCGGGGCTTAGCGGGGAGCTCCTACAATGAGCAGTTCTTC. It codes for CASLLMRRGLAGSSYNEQFF.

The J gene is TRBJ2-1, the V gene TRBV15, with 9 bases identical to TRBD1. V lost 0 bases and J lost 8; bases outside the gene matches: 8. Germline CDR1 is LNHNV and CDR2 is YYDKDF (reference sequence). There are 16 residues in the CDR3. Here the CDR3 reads CATSRDRRQGVYEQFF. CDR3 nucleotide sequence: TGTGCCACCAGCAGAGATAGGAGACAGGGGGTATATGAGCAGTTCTTC.

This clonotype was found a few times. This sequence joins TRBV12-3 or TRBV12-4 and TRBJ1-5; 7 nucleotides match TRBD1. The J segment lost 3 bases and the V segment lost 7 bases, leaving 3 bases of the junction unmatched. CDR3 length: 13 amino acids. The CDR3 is CASTGQVNQPQHF. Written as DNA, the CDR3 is TGTGCCAGCACTGGACAGGTCAATCAGCCCCAGCATTTT.

The CDR3 DNA reads as TGCAGCGAAATGGGAGCGAGGAAATACAATGAGCAGTTCTTC. This gives the protein CSEMGARKYNEQFF. The gene calls are TRBV20-1 and TRBJ2-1; maybe TRBD2 (5 bases). The CDR3 has 14 residues. Per germline, CDR1 DFQATT and CDR2 SNEGSKA (reference sequence).

The CDR3 region is CASRRPGVNQPQHF. The CDR3 nucleotides are TGTGCCAGCAGGCGCCCCGGGGTCAATCAGCCCCAGCATTTT. The V and J genes are TRBV12-3 or TRBV12-4 and TRBJ1-5; no reliable D call. V lost 6 bases and J 3 bases, leaving 12 bases between the germline ends. The CDR3 length is 14 residues.

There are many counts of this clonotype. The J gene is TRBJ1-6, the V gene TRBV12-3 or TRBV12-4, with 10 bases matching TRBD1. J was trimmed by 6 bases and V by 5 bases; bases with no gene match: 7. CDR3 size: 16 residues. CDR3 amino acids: CASSPGQGVTNSPLHF. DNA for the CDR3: TGTGCCAGCAGTCCCGGACAGGGGGTGACTAATTCACCCCTCCACTTT.

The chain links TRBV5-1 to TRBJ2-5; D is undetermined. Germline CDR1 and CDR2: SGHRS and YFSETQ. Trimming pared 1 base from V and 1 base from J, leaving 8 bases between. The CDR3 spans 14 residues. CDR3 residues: CASSLQVSQETQYF. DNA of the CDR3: TGCGCCAGCAGCTTGCAAGTATCCCAAGAGACCCAGTACTTC.

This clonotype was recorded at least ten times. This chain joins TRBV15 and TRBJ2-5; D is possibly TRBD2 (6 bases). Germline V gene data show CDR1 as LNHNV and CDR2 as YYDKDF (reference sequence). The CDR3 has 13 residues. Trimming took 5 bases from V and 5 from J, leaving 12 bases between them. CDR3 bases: TGTGCCACCAGCTACATAGGAGGGGAGACCCAGTACTTC. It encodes CATSYIGGETQYF.

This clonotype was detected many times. As DNA, the CDR3 is TGCGCCAGCAGCCGGACAGACTCCTACGAGCAGTACTTC. Its translation: CASSRTDSYEQYF. The gene calls are TRBV5-1 and TRBJ2-7; TRBD1 is a possible D gene (6 bases). V lost 4 bases, J lost 0 bases, and 8 bases lay in between. The V gene's germline CDR1 is SGHRS and CDR2 YFSETQ. The CDR3 is 13 amino acids.

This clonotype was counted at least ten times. The CDR3 bases are TGCAGTGCTACCCGGGACAGGCTGAACACTGAAGCTTTCTTT. Translating it yields CSATRDRLNTEAFF. The J gene is TRBJ1-1, the V gene TRBV20-1, with TRBD1 matching 8 bases. The V gene end was trimmed by 4 bases and the J gene end by 0 bases; junction bases not matched to a gene: 4. This CDR3 spans 14 amino acids. Germline CDR1 and CDR2: DFQATT and SNEGSKA (reference sequence).

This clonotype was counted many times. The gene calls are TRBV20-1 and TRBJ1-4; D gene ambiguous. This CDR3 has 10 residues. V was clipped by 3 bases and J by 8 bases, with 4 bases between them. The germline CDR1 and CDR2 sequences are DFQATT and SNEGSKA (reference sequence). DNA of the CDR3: TGCAGTGCTAGCCAGGAAAAACTGTTTTTT. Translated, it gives CSASQEKLFF.

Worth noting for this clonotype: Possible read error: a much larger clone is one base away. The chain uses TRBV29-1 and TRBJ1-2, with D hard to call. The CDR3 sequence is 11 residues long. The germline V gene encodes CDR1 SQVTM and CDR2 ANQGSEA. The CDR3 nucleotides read TGCAGCGGTCGGGTATCTAGTGGCGACACCTTC. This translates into CSGRVSSGDTF.

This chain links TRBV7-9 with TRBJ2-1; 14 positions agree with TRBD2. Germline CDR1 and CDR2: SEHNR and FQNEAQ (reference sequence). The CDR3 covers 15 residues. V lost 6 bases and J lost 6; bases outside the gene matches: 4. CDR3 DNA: TGTGCCAGCAGACCCGGGACTAGCGGGAGCAATGAGCAGTTCTTC. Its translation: CASRPGTSGSNEQFF. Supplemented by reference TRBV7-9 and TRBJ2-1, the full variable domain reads DTGVSQNPRHKITKRGQNVTFRCDPISEHNRLYWYRQTLGQGPEFLTYFQNEAQLEKSRLLSDRFSAERPKGSFSTLEIQRTEQGDSAMYLCASRPGTSGSNEQFFGPGTRLTVL.

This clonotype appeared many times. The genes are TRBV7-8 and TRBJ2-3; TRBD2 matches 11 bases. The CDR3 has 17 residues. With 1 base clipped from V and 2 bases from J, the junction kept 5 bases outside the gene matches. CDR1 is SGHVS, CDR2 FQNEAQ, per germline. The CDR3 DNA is TGTGCCAGCAGCTTAGATAGCGGGGGGGCCAACACAGATACGCAGTATTTT. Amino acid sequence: CASSLDSGGANTDTQYF.

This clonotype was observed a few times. CDR3 sequence reads: CASSVLSGTGELFF. Written as DNA, the CDR3 is TGTGCCAGCAGCGTATTATCGGGGACCGGGGAGCTGTTTTTT. V usage is TRBV9 and J usage is TRBJ2-2; D is perhaps TRBD2 (5 bases). Trimming cost V 1 base and J 5 bases, with 9 bases left between them. The V gene's germline CDR1 is SGDLS and CDR2 YYNGEE. The length of the CDR3 is 14 residues.

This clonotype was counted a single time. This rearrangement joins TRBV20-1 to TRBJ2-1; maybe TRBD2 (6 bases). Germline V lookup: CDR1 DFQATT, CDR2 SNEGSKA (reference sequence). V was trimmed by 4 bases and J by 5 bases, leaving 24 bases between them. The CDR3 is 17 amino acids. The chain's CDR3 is CSANEAGKVVADNEQFF. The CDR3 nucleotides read TGCAGTGCTAATGAGGCGGGAAAGGTGGTTGCCGACAATGAGCAGTTCTTC.

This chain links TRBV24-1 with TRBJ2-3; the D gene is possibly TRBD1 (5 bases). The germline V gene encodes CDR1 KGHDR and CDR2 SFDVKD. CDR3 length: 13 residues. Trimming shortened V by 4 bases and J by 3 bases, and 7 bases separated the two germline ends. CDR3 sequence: CATSEPGTDTQYF. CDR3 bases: TGTGCCACCAGTGAACCAGGGACAGATACGCAGTATTTT.